The 20 T cell receptor beta chains below come from one sample, sequenced in a study of CD8 T cells in ankylosing spondylitis. Study-level points and caveats: Apparently characteristic of ankylosing spondylitis blood was a TCR beta motif (about 8 highly homologous variants).

MiXCR was run by TCRdb on the 5' RACE reads, yielding one entry per CDR3 protein. Among about 210,000 distinct CDR3 sequences listed, around 7.9% were seen once. No antigens are known for them. What was sequenced was blood, either unsorted or a sorted T cell fraction (not recorded which). These receptors were obtained from a male donor with ankylosing spondylitis.

Many counts were recorded for this clonotype. V is TRBV5-6 and J is TRBJ2-5; 11 bases are shared with TRBD1. Unmatched junction bases numbered 7, after V lost 4 bases and J lost 5 bases. The V gene's germline CDR1 is SGHDT and CDR2 YYEEEE. The CDR3 has 15 amino acids. The CDR3 loop reads CASSVGQGAIETQYF. The CDR3 DNA is TGTGCCAGCAGCGTTGGACAGGGGGCTATCGAGACCCAGTACTTC.

This clonotype was counted between two and nine times. The chain joins TRBV7-9 to TRBJ2-3, with 8 bases matching TRBD2. The germline V gene has CDR1 SEHNR and CDR2 FQNEAQ (reference sequence). CDR3 length: 16 amino acids. Unmatched junction bases numbered 9, after V lost 5 bases and J lost 2 bases. The CDR3 bases are TGTGCCAGCAGCGCCACCCGGGGGGGCCCCACAGATACGCAGTATTTT. It codes for CASSATRGGPTDTQYF. The complete variable domain, with remaining parts taken from reference TRBV7-9 and TRBJ2-3, reads DTGVSQNPRHKITKRGQNVTFRCDPISEHNRLYWYRQTLGQGPEFLTYFQNEAQLEKSRLLSDRFSAERPKGSFSTLEIQRTEQGDSAMYLCASSATRGGPTDTQYFGPGTRLTVL.

This clonotype was seen repeatedly, ten times or more. V gene TRBV12-3 or TRBV12-4 combines with J gene TRBJ1-4; no firm D call. Trimming left V 3 bases short and J 4 bases short, with 6 bases between. This CDR3 is built from 13 residues. CDR3 nucleotide sequence: TGTGCCAGCAGTTTTTGGGTTAATGAAAAACTGTTTTTT. It yields the protein CASSFWVNEKLFF.

The sample holds many counts of this clonotype. This chain connects TRBV9 to TRBJ1-4, with TRBD1 identical over 7 bases. The CDR3 covers 12 residues. V dropped 5 bases and J dropped 8; count of bases not matched to a gene: 3. Germline V gene sequence: CDR1 SGDLS, CDR2 YYNGEE. The CDR3 DNA reads as TGTGCCAGCAGTGGGGGACAGGAAAAACTGTTTTTT. Its translation: CASSGGQEKLFF. Supplemented by reference TRBV9 and TRBJ1-4, the full variable domain reads DSGVTQTPKHLITATGQRVTLRCSPRSGDLSVYWYQQSLDQGLQFLIQYYNGEERAKGNILERFSAQQFPDLHSELNLSSLELGDSALYFCASSGGQEKLFFGSGTQLSVL.

The table lists this clonotype with a few counts. The genes are TRBV6-4 and TRBJ1-2; 8 positions match TRBD1. Looked up from germline, CDR1 is MRHNA and CDR2 is SNTAGT. This CDR3 region has 14 residues. Unmatched junction bases numbered 7, after V lost 3 bases and J lost 7 bases. The CDR3 DNA reads as TGTGCCAGCAGTGATAAAAAAGGACAGGGTGGCTACACCTTC. Its translation: CASSDKKGQGGYTF.

The sample holds a few counts of this clonotype. The chain employs TRBV30 and TRBJ1-2; 7 nucleotides align to TRBD1. Per the germline V gene, CDR1 is GTSNPN and CDR2 is SVGIG (reference sequence). The CDR3 is 14 residues long. The V gene end was trimmed by 4 bases and the J gene end by 5 bases; junction bases not matched to a gene: 10. The CDR3 DNA reads TGTGCCTGGAATCCGCTGACAGGGAGGTATGGCTACACCTTC. It specifies CAWNPLTGRYGYTF.

This clonotype was detected ten times or more. The chain joins TRBV9 to TRBJ1-6, with D perhaps matching TRBD1 (6 bases). The V end lost 3 bases, the J end lost 5 bases, and 6 bases lay between the germline ends. The CDR3 runs to 13 residues. Germline V lookup: CDR1 SGDLS, CDR2 YYNGEE. The CDR3 region is CASSGGHNSPLHF. In DNA form, the CDR3 reads TGTGCCAGCAGCGGGGGGCATAATTCACCCCTCCACTTT.

This clonotype occurred many times. The V gene is TRBV7-9, the J gene TRBJ2-1; D unclear. This CDR3 contains 15 residues. V was cut by 3 bases and J by 9 bases, with 18 bases left in between. Looked up from germline, CDR1 is SEHNR and CDR2 is FQNEAQ (reference sequence). The CDR3 region is CASSFGESYFLEQFF. The CDR3 DNA reads TGTGCCAGCAGCTTCGGAGAATCCTACTTTCTTGAGCAGTTCTTC. Full variable domain (missing parts from reference TRBV7-9 and TRBJ2-1): DTGVSQNPRHKITKRGQNVTFRCDPISEHNRLYWYRQTLGQGPEFLTYFQNEAQLEKSRLLSDRFSAERPKGSFSTLEIQRTEQGDSAMYLCASSFGESYFLEQFFGPGTRLTVL.

This clonotype was recorded a few times. This chain connects TRBV10-3 to TRBJ2-3; TRBD2 might be the D (5 bases). V lost 3 bases and J 3 bases, leaving 10 bases between the germline ends. This CDR3 region has 14 residues. Germline values: CDR1 ENHRY, CDR2 SYGVKD. CDR3 sequence reads: CAISELGVTDTQYF. The CDR3 DNA sequence: TGTGCCATCAGTGAATTGGGAGTGACAGATACGCAGTATTTT.

The chain uses TRBV11-2 and TRBJ2-1; D is uncertain. The CDR3 is made up of 13 amino acids. The V gene's germline CDR1 is SGHAT and CDR2 FQNNGV. Trimming removed 2 bases at V and 2 bases at J, with 4 bases between. DNA of the CDR3: TGTGCCAGCAGCTTACAAACCTACAATGAGCAGTTCTTC. It codes for CASSLQTYNEQFF.

The chain couples TRBV4-2 to TRBJ2-7; D remains ambiguous. CDR1 and CDR2 (germline): LGHNA, YNFKEQ. Trimming left V 0 bases short and J 5 bases short, with 11 bases between. This CDR3 spans 14 amino acids. CDR3 amino acids: CASSQDKPSHEQYF. The CDR3 DNA sequence: TGTGCCAGCAGCCAAGATAAGCCATCCCACGAGCAGTACTTC.

The rearrangement links TRBV3-1 to TRBJ2-1; 10 bases fit TRBD2. Germline trimming cut 3 bases from V and 0 bases from J; bases unmatched to any gene: 5. Germline lookup yields CDR1 LGHDT and CDR2 YNNKEL (reference sequence). The length of the CDR3 is 17 residues. CDR3 loop: CASSQFSGGSSYNEQFF. Written as DNA, the CDR3 is TGTGCCAGCAGCCAGTTTAGCGGGGGGAGCTCCTACAATGAGCAGTTCTTC.

This clonotype was observed at least ten times. The chain combines TRBV9 with TRBJ2-3, with 8 bases that match TRBD2. Trimming removed 2 bases from V and 4 bases from J; junction bases left unmatched: 6. The CDR3 totals 15 residues. Germline lookup yields CDR1 SGDLS and CDR2 YYNGEE. CDR3 sequence reads: CASSVLGGAPDTQYF. DNA of the CDR3: TGTGCCAGCAGCGTCCTCGGGGGGGCCCCAGATACGCAGTATTTT.

There are a few counts of this clonotype. The chain has TRBV20-1 and TRBJ2-1; TRBD1 agrees at 8 bases. With 5 bases clipped from V and 8 bases from J, the junction kept 11 bases outside the gene matches. This CDR3 has 14 amino acids. Germline V gene lookup returns CDR1 DFQATT and CDR2 SNEGSKA (reference sequence). The CDR3 loop is CSAPDRVTLHEQFF. The CDR3, as DNA: TGCAGTGCTCCGGACAGGGTAACCCTCCATGAGCAGTTCTTC.

This rearrangement joins TRBV5-6 to TRBJ2-7; no clear D gene. Germline V gene lookup returns CDR1 SGHDT and CDR2 YYEEEE. The CDR3 runs to 12 residues. Deletions cut 3 bases from V and 1 base from J, with 5 bases between. The CDR3 region has the DNA TGTGCCAGCAGCTGGGGATCCTACGAGCAGTACTTC. It yields the protein CASSWGSYEQYF.

This clonotype has only a few counts. V is TRBV5-6 and J is TRBJ1-1; D call uncertain. The CDR3 is made up of 12 amino acids. The V and J ends lost 3 bases and 2 bases respectively, with 5 bases between them. Germline V gene lookup returns CDR1 SGHDT and CDR2 YYEEEE. The CDR3 reads CASSSINTEAFF. CDR3 DNA: TGTGCCAGCAGCTCAATAAACACTGAAGCTTTCTTT.

This clonotype was seen many times. V usage is TRBV20-1 and J usage is TRBJ2-1, with D maybe TRBD1 (6 bases). Looked up from germline, CDR1 is DFQATT and CDR2 is SNEGSKA (reference sequence). Deletions cut 6 bases from V and 4 bases from J, with 7 bases between. The CDR3 is 11 amino acids. CDR3 nucleotide sequence: TGCAGTGCAACAGGGTACAATGAGCAGTTCTTC. Translation gives CSATGYNEQFF.

This clonotype came up many times. The chain combines TRBV6-2 or TRBV6-3 with TRBJ2-5; tentative D call: TRBD2 (6 bases). Trimming removed 7 bases from V and 3 bases from J, with 12 bases in between. Germline values: CDR1 MNHEY, CDR2 SVGEGT. CDR3 length equals 13 residues. The CDR3 sequence is CASTNSGEETQYF. The CDR3 coding sequence is TGTGCCAGCACCAACTCGGGGGAAGAGACCCAGTACTTC.

The table lists this clonotype with many counts. This chain connects TRBV10-3 to TRBJ2-7, with unresolved D. Germline V gives CDR1 ENHRY, CDR2 SYGVKD. CDR3 length equals 15 residues. Between the trimmed V and J ends, which lost 0 bases and 0 bases, there was a span of 9 bases. In DNA form, the CDR3 reads TGTGCCATCAGTGAGTCGATTGAGAGCTCCTACGAGCAGTACTTC. Protein product: CAISESIESSYEQYF.

This clonotype was recorded many times. J is TRBJ2-3 and V is TRBV28; 7 positions match TRBD1. The V segment lost 10 bases and the J segment 2 bases; nucleotides outside the gene matches: 9. The CDR3 is made up of 14 amino acids. Germline V lookup: CDR1 MDHEN, CDR2 SYDVKM. The CDR3: CATLQGIYTDTQYF. The DNA of the CDR3 is TGTGCCACCTTACAGGGGATATACACAGATACGCAGTATTTT.